This is a list of T cell receptor beta chains from one sample in a study of T cells after yellow fever vaccination. Using its own MiXCR run on the 5' RACE reads, TCRdb lists one record per CDR3 protein. Here the sample spans fewer than 90,000 distinct CDR3 sequences, approximately 6.9% being singletons. Material: CD8+ T cells sorted from PBMCs, obtained about 5 days after the first yellow fever vaccination. These receptors were collected from a man in his late teens or twenties who received the YFV17D yellow fever vaccine. Both conserved end residues are part of each CDR3. A D gene is named only where the DNA matches it firmly. Clone size, where shown, is once, few, many, or a class for clones that have expanded.

J,size,D,V,CDR3,DNA
TRBJ2-1,NA,NA,TRBV5-4,CASRTTDSSYNEQFF,TGTGCCAGCAGAACGACTGACAGCTCCTACAATGAGCAGTTCTTC
TRBJ2-7,NA,TRBD2,TRBV19,CASKRTPAGLPYEQYF,TGTGCCAGTAAAAGGACCCCCGCGGGACTACCCTACGAGCAGTACTTC
TRBJ2-1,few,TRBD2,TRBV6-5,CASSYVAGVGNEQFF,TGTGCCAGCAGTTACGTAGCGGGGGTCGGCAATGAGCAGTTCTTC
TRBJ1-1,many,NA,TRBV29-1,CSAVVLARAFF,TGCAGCGCGGTAGTTCTGGCTCGGGCTTTCTTT
TRBJ2-1,many,NA,TRBV5-1,CASSQGFNEQFF,TGCGCCAGCAGCCAGGGGTTCAATGAGCAGTTCTTC
TRBJ2-2,many,TRBD2,TRBV20-1,CSARDGLAGDTGELFF,TGCAGTGCTAGAGATGGACTAGCGGGGGACACCGGGGAGCTGTTTTTT
TRBJ2-2,NA,NA,TRBV24-1,CATYDKYTGELFF,TGTGCCACCTATGACAAATACACCGGGGAGCTGTTTTTT
TRBJ2-2,NA,NA,TRBV4-1,CASSQPGFANTGELFF,TGCGCCAGCAGCCAGCCGGGGTTCGCGAACACCGGGGAGCTGTTTTTT
TRBJ1-1,NA,NA,TRBV11-2,CASSSHGTEAFF,TGTGCCAGCAGCTCCCATGGGACTGAAGCTTTCTTT
TRBJ2-2,NA,NA,TRBV12-3/TRBV12-4,CASSLVRGGRTGELFF,TGTGCCAGCAGTTTAGTAAGGGGGGGAAGGACCGGGGAGCTGTTTTTT
TRBJ1-6,few,NA,TRBV5-1,CASRAVAYNSPLHF,TGCGCCAGCAGGGCCGTGGCCTATAATTCACCCCTCCACTTT